The present TCR beta chain was sequenced within a study of early T cells in non-severe SARS-CoV-2 infection (dated by TCRdb to the early 2020s). Looking at the study overall: Bulk RNA from unsorted whole blood was used for TCR sequencing, so alpha and beta chains could not be paired.

The library was built by means of 5' RACE. TCRdb shows the sequencer as NextSeq 500. The TCR library protocol attached unique molecular identifiers to individual cDNA molecules to correct for sequencing error and PCR bias. Sequencing covered both TCR alpha and beta chains, and within each sample the abundances of alpha and beta sequences were tightly co-correlated. Regarding the original processing steps: Decombinator V4 was used to annotate the V gene, J gene and CDR3 of the TCR sequences. Expanded TCRs were defined as changing significantly between any two time points under a Poisson model with p below 0.0001. TCR abundances were normalised to the total number of TCRs sequenced per sample and were expressed as counts per million. MAIT TCRs were defined by TRAV1-2 paired with TRAJ12, TRAJ20 or TRAJ33, and iNKT TCRs by TRAV10 paired with TRAJ18. VDJdb, accessed on 1 November 2021, was searched for TCRs annotated for CMV, EBV and SARS-CoV-2, and TCRs annotated for more than one antigen were excluded. TCRdb took the public reads, trimmed them with fastp at Q25, ran MiXCR for clone calling and kept in-frame beta chains. One record per CDR3 amino acid sequence lists the most common genes and DNA. These V and J calls originate from TCRdb's pipeline instead of the authors' own analysis. Across this sample there are tens of thousands of distinct CDR3 sequences, with approximately 15% seen only once. The ten largest clones take up 5% to 5.5% of the sample.

Details on this clonotype: Its specific antigen is unknown. One base away there is no much larger clone; base qualities are not given.

The CDR3 covers 15 residues, taking in both the cysteine and the phenylalanine. Kept here is only the CDR3 DNA, which spans 45 bases and is read in frame from base 1. V loses 2 bases of germline sequence and J loses 2 bases, and the interval between the two ends is 13 bases. As encoded in the germline V gene, CDR1 is SGHAT while CDR2 is FQNNGV. This was a case-control study nested in a cohort of healthcare workers in London, UK, who had nasopharyngeal swab PCR tests and blood samples taken every week. Between 23 and 31 March 2020, the week of the UK lockdown, healthcare workers were enrolled and then followed up weekly for as long as 16 weeks. Study-level results and caveats: VDJdb matching was skewed toward anti-spike CD8 responses, so virus-specific expansions were likely underestimated and private and CD4 specificities were missed.

The chain employs TRBV11-2 and TRBJ2-7; a confident D gene designation cannot be given. The TCR was taken from an adult who was a healthcare worker with PCR-confirmed SARS-CoV-2 infection or an uninfected control (not recorded which). Source: whole blood, taken at baseline. The CDR3 in this case is CASSLIRRPPYEQYF. Read as DNA, the sequence is TGTGCCAGCAGCTTAATTCGACGGCCCCCCTACGAGCAGTACTTC.